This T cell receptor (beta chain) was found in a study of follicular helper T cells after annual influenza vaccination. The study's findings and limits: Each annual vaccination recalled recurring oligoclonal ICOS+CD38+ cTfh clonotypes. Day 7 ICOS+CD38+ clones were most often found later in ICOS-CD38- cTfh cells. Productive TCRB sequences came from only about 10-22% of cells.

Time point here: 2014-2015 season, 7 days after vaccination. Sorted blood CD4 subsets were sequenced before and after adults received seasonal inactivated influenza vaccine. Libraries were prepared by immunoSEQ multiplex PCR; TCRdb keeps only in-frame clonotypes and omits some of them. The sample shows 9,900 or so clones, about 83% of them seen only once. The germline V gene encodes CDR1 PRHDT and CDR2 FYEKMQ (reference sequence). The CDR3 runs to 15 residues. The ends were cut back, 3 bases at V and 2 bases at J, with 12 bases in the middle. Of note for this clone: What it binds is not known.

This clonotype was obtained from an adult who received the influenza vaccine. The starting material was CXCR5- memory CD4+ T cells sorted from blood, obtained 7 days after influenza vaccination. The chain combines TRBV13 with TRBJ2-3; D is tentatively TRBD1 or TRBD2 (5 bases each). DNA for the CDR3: TGTGCCAGCAGCTTGTCGGGGCGCGACACAGATACGCAGTATTTT. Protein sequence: CASSLSGRDTDTQYF.